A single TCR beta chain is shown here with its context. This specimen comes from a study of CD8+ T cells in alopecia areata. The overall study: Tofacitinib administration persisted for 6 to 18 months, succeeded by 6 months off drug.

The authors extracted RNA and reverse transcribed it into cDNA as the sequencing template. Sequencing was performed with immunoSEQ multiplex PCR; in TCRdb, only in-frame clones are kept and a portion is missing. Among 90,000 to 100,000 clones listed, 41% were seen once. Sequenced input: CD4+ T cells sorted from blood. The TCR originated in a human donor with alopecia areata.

CDR3 bases: TGCGCCAGCAGGGAGGGTGCTAGCGGGCCCTACAATGAGCAGTTCTTC. Protein product: CASREGASGPYNEQFF. The V call is TRBV5-1, the J call TRBJ2-1; TRBD2 agrees at 8 bases. V was clipped by 5 bases and J by 2 bases; unmatched bases: 9. From germline, CDR1 is SGHRS and CDR2 YFSETQ. This CDR3 is 16 amino acids long.